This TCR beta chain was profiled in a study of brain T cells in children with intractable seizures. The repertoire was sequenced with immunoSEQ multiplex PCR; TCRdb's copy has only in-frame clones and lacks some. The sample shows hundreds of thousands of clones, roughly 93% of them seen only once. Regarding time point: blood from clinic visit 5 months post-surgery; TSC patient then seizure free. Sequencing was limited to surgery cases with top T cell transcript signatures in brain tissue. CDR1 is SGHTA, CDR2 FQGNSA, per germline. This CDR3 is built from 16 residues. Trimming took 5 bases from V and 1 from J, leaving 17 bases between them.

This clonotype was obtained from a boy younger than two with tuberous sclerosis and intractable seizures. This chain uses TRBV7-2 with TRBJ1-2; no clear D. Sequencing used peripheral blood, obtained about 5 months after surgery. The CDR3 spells CASSPSASGNNYGYTF. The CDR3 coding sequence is TGTGCCAGCAGCCCTTCGGCATCGGGCAATAACTATGGCTACACCTTC.